The rows below give T cell receptor beta chains drawn from one sample of a study of T cells in Graves' hyperthyroidism and ophthalmopathy. TCRdb processed the multiplex PCR reads anew with MiXCR; each CDR3 protein has one entry. The table records 500,000 to 650,000 distinct CDR3 sequences, 15% to 20% of them present only once. The material sequenced was blood. The receptors derive from a man aged 40-49 years with Graves' ophthalmopathy. CDR3s include the opening cysteine and the closing phenylalanine or tryptophan. Fields, in order: J gene, V gene, clone size, D gene, CDR3 length, CDR3 protein, CDR3 DNA. The D gene is left open where the match is weak. Not every row has a clone size; where given, it reads once, few, many or a size class.

>TRBJ2-7|TRBV7-2|many|.|17
CASSLLGGGTLSYEQYF
TGTGCCAGCAGCCTCTTAGGGGGCGGGACTCTCTCCTACGAGCAGTACTTC
>TRBJ1-5|TRBV11-1|few|.|17
CASSLFDRSGSNQPQHF
TGTGCCAGCAGCTTATTCGACAGGTCGGGGAGCAATCAGCCCCAGCATTTT
>TRBJ2-7|TRBV30|.|.|12
CAWDRGTYEQYF
TGTGCCTGGGACCGGGGCACCTACGAGCAGTACTTC
>TRBJ2-1|TRBV20-1|many|TRBD2|14
CSATGTSGSYEQFF
TGCAGTGCCACCGGGACTAGCGGGAGCTATGAGCAGTTCTTC
>TRBJ2-1|TRBV7-9|few|TRBD2|17
CASSPLVSGRAYNEQFF
TGTGCCAGCAGCCCCCTCGTTAGCGGGAGGGCCTACAATGAGCAGTTCTTC
>TRBJ1-2|TRBV19|few|.|14
CASTLDNRNYGYTF
TGTGCCAGTACCCTGGACAACCGTAACTATGGCTACACCTTC
>TRBJ2-4|TRBV5-4|once|TRBD1|14
CASSLPGGGNIQYF
TGTGCCAGCAGCTTGCCAGGGGGCGGAAACATTCAGTACTTC
>TRBJ2-4|TRBV11-2|many|.|13
CASSLVGGDIQYF
TGTGCCAGCAGCTTAGTGGGGGGTGACATTCAGTACTTC
>TRBJ1-1|TRBV11-2|.|.|15
CASSLGVVANTEAFF
TGTGCCAGCAGCTTGGGGGTTGTTGCGAACACTGAAGCTTTCTTT
>TRBJ2-7|TRBV27|many|.|11
CASSSALEQYF
TGTGCCAGCAGTTCCGCCCTCGAGCAGTACTTC
>TRBJ1-3|TRBV7-2|few|.|15
CASSENKGTGNTIYF
TGTGCCAGCAGCGAGAATAAGGGGACTGGAAACACCATATATTTT
>TRBJ2-3|TRBV4-2|.|.|17
CASSQDYQRSFTDTQYF
TGTGCCAGCAGCCAAGATTACCAGCGGTCTTTCACAGATACGCAGTATTTT
>TRBJ2-3|TRBV15|.|.|15
CATRGGGLFTDTQYF
TGTGCCACCAGGGGAGGGGGACTTTTCACAGATACGCAGTATTTT
>TRBJ2-7|TRBV6-2/TRBV6-3|many|TRBD2|16
CASSYSTASGTNEQYF
TGTGCCAGCAGTTACTCGACGGCTAGCGGGACCAACGAGCAGTACTTC
>TRBJ2-6|TRBV18|.|.|17
CASSSQIQVSGANVLTF
TGTGCCAGCTCGTCTCAAATTCAGGTATCCGGGGCCAACGTCCTGACTTTC
>TRBJ2-3|TRBV7-4|.|TRBD2|16
CASSSGTSVPRDTQYF
TGTGCCAGCAGCTCCGGGACTAGCGTACCCAGGGATACGCAGTATTTT
>TRBJ2-7|TRBV2|.|TRBD2|14
CASSFASGNYEQYF
TGTGCCAGCAGTTTCGCTAGCGGAAACTACGAGCAGTACTTC
>TRBJ2-7|TRBV28|many|.|13
CASSSLLPYEQYF
TGTGCCAGCAGTTCCCTTTTGCCGTACGAGCAGTACTTC
>TRBJ1-2|TRBV20-1|.|.|15
CSAHAWAPANYGYTF
TGCAGTGCTCACGCATGGGCGCCCGCTAACTATGGCTACACCTTC
>TRBJ1-4|TRBV29-1|.|TRBD1|13
CSVDTGGSEKLFF
TGCAGCGTTGATACAGGGGGATCTGAAAAACTGTTTTTT
>TRBJ1-5|TRBV20-1|.|.|14
CSAPTLFSNQPQHF
TGCAGTGCTCCGACACTTTTTAGCAATCAGCCCCAGCATTTT
>TRBJ2-3|TRBV7-9|.|TRBD2|16
CASSSLAGGPSDTQYF
TGTGCCAGCAGCTCACTAGCGGGAGGGCCATCAGATACGCAGTATTTT
>TRBJ2-1|TRBV2|many|TRBD2|15
CASRITSGSYNEQFF
TGTGCCAGCAGAATAACTAGCGGGAGCTACAATGAGCAGTTCTTC
>TRBJ1-1|TRBV27|few|.|13
CASSFQGRSEAFF
TGTGCCAGCAGTTTCCAGGGAAGGTCTGAAGCTTTCTTT
>TRBJ2-1|TRBV7-3|.|.|17
CASSLQVGGGPNNEQFF
TGTGCCAGCAGCCTCCAAGTTGGGGGGGGGCCAAACAATGAGCAGTTCTTC
>TRBJ2-2|TRBV12-3/TRBV12-4|few|TRBD2|16
CASRGTSGSGTGELFF
TGTGCCAGCAGAGGAACTAGCGGGAGTGGCACCGGGGAGCTGTTTTTT
>TRBJ1-6|TRBV5-1|.|TRBD1|18
CASSLTRSPGQTNSPLHF
TGCGCCAGCAGCTTGACCCGTTCTCCGGGACAGACCAATTCACCCCTCCACTTT
>TRBJ2-1|TRBV11-2|.|.|13
CASSLIPQREQFF
TGTGCCAGCAGCTTGATACCTCAAAGGGAGCAGTTCTTC
>TRBJ2-7|TRBV20-1|.|.|13
CSARGGVTYEQYF
TGCAGTGCTAGAGGGGGAGTCACCTACGAGCAGTACTTC
>TRBJ2-1|TRBV7-8|.|.|13
CASSLILGDEQSF
TGTGCCAGCAGCCTCATATTGGGGGATGAGCAGTCCTTC
>TRBJ2-1|TRBV27|few|TRBD1|15
CASSPIGQGRNEQFF
TGTGCCAGCAGCCCCATTGGACAGGGACGCAATGAGCAGTTCTTC
>TRBJ2-1|TRBV7-2|many|TRBD2|16
CASSQEGTSGYNEQFF
TGTGCCAGCAGCCAGGAAGGGACTAGCGGCTACAATGAGCAGTTCTTC
>TRBJ1-5|TRBV10-3|few|.|13
CAIRGTLRQPQHF
TGTGCCATCAGGGGGACCCTGAGGCAGCCCCAGCATTTT
>TRBJ1-4|TRBV9|.|.|15
CASSVEGVPNEKLFF
TGTGCCAGCAGCGTAGAGGGGGTTCCTAATGAAAAACTGTTTTTT
>TRBJ2-3|TRBV2|many|.|12
CASSGNTDTQYF
TGTGCCAGCAGTGGGAACACAGATACGCAGTATTTT
>TRBJ2-2|TRBV5-1|.|TRBD2|18
CASSSGLAGVTNTGELFF
TGCGCCAGCAGCTCGGGACTAGCGGGGGTGACGAACACCGGGGAGCTGTTTTTT
>TRBJ1-2|TRBV10-3|.|TRBD1|17
CAISESNWDRGHKGYTF
TGTGCCATCAGTGAGTCCAATTGGGACAGGGGGCACAAAGGCTACACCTTC
>TRBJ2-7|TRBV7-2|.|TRBD1|13
CASSLGQPCEQYF
TGTGCCAGCAGCTTGGGACAGCCCTGCGAGCAGTACTTC
>TRBJ2-7|TRBV10-2|few|.|15
CASSKGSLSSYEQYF
TGCGCCAGCAGCAAAGGGTCTTTGAGCTCCTACGAGCAGTACTTC
>TRBJ2-3|TRBV4-3|few|TRBD2|19
CASSQDLIPGGEGTDTQYF
TGCGCCAGCAGCCAAGATCTCATCCCGGGGGGTGAGGGCACAGATACGCAGTATTTT
>TRBJ1-5|TRBV2|many|.|14
CASSGQASRQPQHF
TGTGCCAGCAGTGGACAGGCGTCGCGGCAGCCCCAGCATTTT
>TRBJ2-7|TRBV7-9|few|.|16
CASSFPGDLLSYEQYF
TGTGCCAGCAGCTTCCCCGGGGACCTCCTATCCTACGAGCAGTACTTC
>TRBJ2-2|TRBV9|.|.|18
CASSVGRRQTSNTGELFF
TGTGCCAGCAGCGTAGGCCGGAGGCAGACCTCGAACACCGGGGAGCTGTTTTTT